These T cell receptor beta chains were read from a single sample in a study of shared clonotypes between healthy human individuals. Libraries were prepared by immunoSEQ multiplex PCR; TCRdb keeps only in-frame clonotypes and omits some of them. The repertoire has 2 million to 2.5 million clones, approximately 93% of them found once; the top ten carry about 0.39%. Sequencing was performed on naive CD4+ T cells from PBMCs. Source of these receptors: a man aged 18-30 years in good health. Some clones in this sample may be carry-over from other donors' samples. CDR3s include the opening cysteine and the closing phenylalanine or tryptophan. A D gene is named only where the DNA matches it firmly. Clone size appears in some rows only: once, few, many, or a class for an expanded clone.

clone size | D gene | J gene | V gene | CDR3 DNA | CDR3 protein
- | TRBD1 | TRBJ2-2 | TRBV9 | TGTGCCAGCAGCGTAGAATATGGGACAGGCTTTCCCGGGGAGCTGTTTTTT | CASSVEYGTGFPGELFF
- | - | TRBJ1-2 | TRBV28 | TGTGCCTCCCTTCGGTCCCAACGCGGCTATGGCTACACCTTC | CASLRSQRGYGYTF
- | TRBD2 | TRBJ2-5 | TRBV7-2 | TGTGCCAGCAGCCCCACCCATGGCACTAGCGGGACCCAGTACTTC | CASSPTHGTSGTQYF
- | - | TRBJ1-5 | TRBV27 | TGTGCCAGCACCAAGAACGCCCCCGGCGATAGCAATCAGCCCCAGCATTTT | CASTKNAPGDSNQPQHF
- | TRBD1 | TRBJ1-2 | TRBV2 | TGTGCCAGTTCCGAGGGGGCAAACTATGGCTACACCTTC | CASSEGANYGYTF
- | TRBD1 | TRBJ2-4 | TRBV5-1 | TGCGCCAGCAGCTCCGGACAGGAAATCAAAAACATTCAGTACTTC | CASSSGQEIKNIQYF
- | TRBD2 | TRBJ2-5 | TRBV18 | TGTGCCAGCTCACCAATAGCTAGCGGGTACCAAGAGACCCAGTACTTC | CASSPIASGYQETQYF
- | TRBD1 | TRBJ1-2 | TRBV5-4 | TGTGCCAGCAGCTTGGGACAGGGGAATGGCTACACCTTC | CASSLGQGNGYTF
- | - | TRBJ2-1 | TRBV9 | TGTGCCAGCAGCGCCGGGACAAGGGCCTACAATGAGCAGTTCTTC | CASSAGTRAYNEQFF
few | - | TRBJ1-1 | TRBV18 | TGTGCCAGCTCACCACCGCCAGGAGTAGGGGAAGAAGCTTTCTTT | CASSPPPGVGEEAFF
few | TRBD1 | TRBJ1-1 | TRBV6-5 | TGTGCCAGCACCGGGACAGGGAACACTGAAGCTTTCTTT | CASTGTGNTEAFF
- | - | TRBJ1-2 | TRBV29-1 | TGCAGCGTTGAAGTTCTGGCGGGGGCTTTTGGCTACACCTTC | CSVEVLAGAFGYTF
once | - | TRBJ2-2 | TRBV6-5 | TGTGCCAGCAGTTCAAGGGACGGCAGCCGAACCGGGGAGCTGTTTTTT | CASSSRDGSRTGELFF
- | TRBD2 | TRBJ2-3 | TRBV10-1 | TGCGCCAGCAGTGGGACTAGCGGGAACACAGATACGCAGTATTTT | CASSGTSGNTDTQYF
- | TRBD1 | TRBJ2-7 | TRBV7-8 | TGTGCCAGCAGCTTAGTAACAGGGGGGTCCGGGGAGCAGTACTTC | CASSLVTGGSGEQYF
- | - | TRBJ2-7 | TRBV6-1 | TGTGCCAGCAGTATTTCCTACACGAGCTCCTACGAGCAGTACTTC | CASSISYTSSYEQYF
- | TRBD2 | TRBJ2-1 | TRBV28 | TGTGCCAGCTTAAGACTAGCGGGAGACAATGAGCAGTTCTTC | CASLRLAGDNEQFF
- | - | TRBJ1-6 | TRBV10-1 | TGCGCCAGCAGTGCAGGGGATTCACCCCTCCACTTT | CASSAGDSPLHF
- | - | TRBJ1-4 | TRBV27 | TGTGCCAGCAGTTTATCTCCCGGGACATCTAATGAAAAACTGTTTTTT | CASSLSPGTSNEKLFF
- | TRBD2 | TRBJ2-7 | TRBV28 | TGTGCCAGCAGTTTGGGCGGGGGTAGGTACTTC | CASSLGGGRYF
- | - | TRBJ2-2 | TRBV10-3 | TGTGCCATCAGTGACATTGGGCCGAACACCGGGGAGCTGTTTTTT | CAISDIGPNTGELFF
- | TRBD1 | TRBJ2-7 | TRBV7-9 | TGTGCCGTTGGAGAGGGACAGGGTAACCACGAGCAGTACTTC | CAVGEGQGNHEQYF
- | - | TRBJ1-2 | TRBV6-1 | TGTGCCAGCAGTGAAGTGAGTGGGTATAGGTCGGGGGCGTACTATGGCTACACCTTC | CASSEVSGYRSGAYYGYTF
- | - | TRBJ1-2 | TRBV28 | TGTGCCAGCAACCCCCGGCCGGGGTTAGGCTACACCTTC | CASNPRPGLGYTF
- | - | TRBJ1-6 | TRBV30 | TGTGCCTGGAGGCTGGGGACGGGTTATAATTCACCCCTCCACTTT | CAWRLGTGYNSPLHF
- | TRBD2 | TRBJ2-1 | TRBV30 | TGTGCCTGGGGCAGACTAGCGAGCGAGCAGTTCTTC | CAWGRLASEQFF
- | - | TRBJ1-1 | TRBV18 | TGTGCCAGCTCACCCCGAGAGAACACTGAAGCTTTCTTT | CASSPRENTEAFF
- | TRBD2 | TRBJ2-2 | TRBV19 | TGTGCCAGTAGTATAAAAGCGGGAGGTGGGACCGGGGAGCTGTTTTTT | CASSIKAGGGTGELFF
- | - | TRBJ1-5 | TRBV15 | TGTGCCACCAGCAGAGATCAACAGGCCCAGCATTTT | CATSRDQQAQHF
once | - | TRBJ2-3 | TRBV25-1 | TGTGCCAGCAGGGGTGGGTCAGATACGCAGTATTTT | CASRGGSDTQYF
- | - | TRBJ2-3 | TRBV7-9 | TGTGCCAGCAGCAGTCTAGCGAGCATCACAGATACGCAGTATTTT | CASSSLASITDTQYF
- | TRBD2 | TRBJ2-2 | TRBV30 | TGTGCCTGGAGCGCCGGGGGAGGGTGGAGCACCGGGGAGCTGTTTTTT | CAWSAGGGWSTGELFF
- | TRBD1 | TRBJ2-5 | TRBV5-4 | TGTGCCAGCAGCGACCGGGACAGGGGAGAAGAGACCCAGTACTTC | CASSDRDRGEETQYF
- | - | TRBJ2-3 | TRBV5-1 | TGCGCCAGCAGCTATCGGGGAGATTACACAGATACGCAGTATTTT | CASSYRGDYTDTQYF
- | - | TRBJ2-1 | TRBV6-5 | TGTGCCAGCAGTCAACTCAATGAGCAGTTCTTC | CASSQLNEQFF
- | TRBD1 | TRBJ1-2 | TRBV14 | TGTGCCAGCAGCCAAGAGGGGCTAGGGACAGGGGACAACCTTAACTATGGCTACACCTTC | CASSQEGLGTGDNLNYGYTF
once | TRBD2 | TRBJ2-3 | TRBV9 | TGTGCCAGCAGCGTAGATGGTAGAAGCGGGAGTCACGCAGATACGCAGTATTTT | CASSVDGRSGSHADTQYF
- | - | TRBJ2-3 | TRBV29-1 | TGCAGCGTAGCTCTCACAGATACGCAGTATTTT | CSVALTDTQYF
- | TRBD1 | TRBJ2-3 | TRBV11-3 | TGTGCCAGCAGCAAGGGACAGGGGTTCACAGATACGCAGTATTTT | CASSKGQGFTDTQYF
- | TRBD1 | TRBJ2-7 | TRBV6-1 | TGTGCCAGCCAAGACGGGACAGGGACCTACGAGCAGTACTTC | CASQDGTGTYEQYF
- | TRBD1 | TRBJ1-2 | TRBV19 | TGTGCCAGTAGTATACAGGGGGCAGTGAGCTATGGCTACACCTTC | CASSIQGAVSYGYTF
- | TRBD2 | TRBJ2-3 | TRBV28 | TGTGCCAGCAGCCCGCCGCGCGGGAGAGAAGATACGCAGTATTTT | CASSPPRGREDTQYF
- | TRBD2 | TRBJ2-1 | TRBV7-9 | TGTGCCAGCAGCCCAATTAGCGGGTACTCCTACAATGAGCAGTTCTTC | CASSPISGYSYNEQFF
- | - | TRBJ2-3 | TRBV5-1 | TGCGCCAGCAGACCTCCAGGACTCATTTCCACAGATACGCAGTATTTT | CASRPPGLISTDTQYF
- | - | TRBJ1-3 | TRBV28 | TGTGCCAGCAGGGTCCCCGGGACATGGCGTAACACCATATATTTT | CASRVPGTWRNTIYF
- | - | TRBJ2-7 | TRBV15 | TGTGCCACCAGCAGAGGAACCCCGGCGGGCCGGGGTTACGAGCAGTACTTC | CATSRGTPAGRGYEQYF
few | - | TRBJ1-1 | TRBV18 | TGTGCCAGCTCACCACCGGGCAGGGGGAACACTGAAGCTTTCTTT | CASSPPGRGNTEAFF
- | - | TRBJ2-1 | TRBV30 | TGTGCCTGGAGTGCTCATGAGCAGTTCTTC | CAWSAHEQFF
- | TRBD2 | TRBJ2-3 | TRBV11-2 | TGTGCCAGCAGCGCCCTAGCGGTCAGCACAGATACGCAGTATTTT | CASSALAVSTDTQYF
- | - | TRBJ1-2 | TRBV25-1 | TGTGCCAGCAGTGAATATCAATCCCAGGCCACTGGCTACACCTTC | CASSEYQSQATGYTF